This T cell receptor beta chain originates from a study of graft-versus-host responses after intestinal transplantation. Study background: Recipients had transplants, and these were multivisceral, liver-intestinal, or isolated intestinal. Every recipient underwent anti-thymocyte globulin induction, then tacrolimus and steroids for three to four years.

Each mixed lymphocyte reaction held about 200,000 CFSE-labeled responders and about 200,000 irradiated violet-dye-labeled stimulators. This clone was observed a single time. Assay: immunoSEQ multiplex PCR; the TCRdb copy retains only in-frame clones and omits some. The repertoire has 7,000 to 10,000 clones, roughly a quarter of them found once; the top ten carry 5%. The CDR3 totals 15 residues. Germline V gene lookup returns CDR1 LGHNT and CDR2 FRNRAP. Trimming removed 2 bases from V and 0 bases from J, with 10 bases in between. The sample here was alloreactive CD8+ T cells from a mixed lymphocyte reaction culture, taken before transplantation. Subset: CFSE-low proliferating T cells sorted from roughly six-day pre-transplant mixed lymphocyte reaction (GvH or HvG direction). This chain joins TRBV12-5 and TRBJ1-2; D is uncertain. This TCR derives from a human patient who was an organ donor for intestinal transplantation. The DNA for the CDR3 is TGTGCTAGTGGTTTGATACACATAGCTAACTATGGCTACACCTTC. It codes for CASGLIHIANYGYTF.